The 8 T cell receptor beta chains in this list originate from one sample, sequenced in a study of shared clonotypes between healthy human individuals. Sequencing was performed with immunoSEQ multiplex PCR; in TCRdb, only in-frame clones are kept and a portion is missing. The sample lists some 2.1 million clones, about 95% occurring once. Naive-designated CD8 cells lacked CD45RO, were positively enriched for CCR7, and omitted terminally differentiated effector memory CD45RA+ cells. Sequenced input: naive CD8+ T cells sorted from blood. These receptors were collected from a young man in good health.

The chain links TRBV11-2 to TRBJ2-1; 7 nucleotides line up with TRBD2. The junction had 10 bases not matched to a gene; V was cut back by 5 bases and J by 3 bases. The CDR3 sequence is 16 residues long. Germline V lookup: CDR1 SGHAT, CDR2 FQNNGV. The CDR3 here is CASSTRVSGYYNEQFF. The CDR3 DNA is TGTGCCAGCAGCACCCGGGTTAGCGGGTACTACAATGAGCAGTTCTTC.

V is TRBV4-3 and J is TRBJ1-3; TRBD1 might be the D (5 bases). CDR1 and CDR2 (germline): LGHNA, YSLEER. This CDR3 spans 15 amino acids. Trimming removed 4 bases from V and 0 bases from J, with 10 bases in between. The CDR3 sequence is CASSPGSSSGNTIYF. In nucleotides, the CDR3 is TGCGCCAGCAGCCCAGGGTCCAGCTCTGGAAACACCATATATTTT.

In its sample, this clone was seen once. In the same sample, other DNA sequences code for this CDR3. CDR3 nucleotides: TGTGCCAGCAGCTTGGGACACGAGCAGTACTTC. Its translation: CASSLGHEQYF. The chain joins TRBV5-4 to TRBJ2-7; D remains ambiguous. This CDR3 is 11 amino acids long. Per the germline V gene, CDR1 is SGHNT and CDR2 is YYREEE (reference sequence). Trimming left V 0 bases short and J 5 bases short, with 3 bases between.

The CDR3 nucleotides read TGTGCTAGTGGTCTGTCGGATAGCGGGTGGTACGAGCAGTACTTC. It translates to CASGLSDSGWYEQYF. The chain has TRBV12-5 and TRBJ2-7; the match to TRBD2 covers 7 bases. CDR3 length: 15 residues. Germline V gene lookup returns CDR1 LGHNT and CDR2 FRNRAP. The J segment lost 4 bases and the V segment lost 5 bases, leaving 11 bases of the junction unmatched.

This chain links TRBV13 with TRBJ1-6; TRBD1 matches 8 bases. V lost 5 bases to trimming and J lost 7 bases; unmatched junction nucleotides: 7. Germline CDR1 PRHDT, CDR2 FYEKMQ (reference sequence). The CDR3 is 15 residues long. The CDR3, as DNA: TGTGCCAGCAGCGGAGGGGGACAGGTGAATTCACCCCTCCACTTT. Translated: CASSGGGQVNSPLHF.

The chain has TRBV30 and TRBJ2-2; D not certain. The germline V gene encodes CDR1 GTSNPN and CDR2 SVGIG (reference sequence). This CDR3 has 13 amino acids. V was trimmed by 6 bases and J by 0 bases, leaving 8 bases between them. This CDR3 is CACILTNTGELFF. CDR3 coding DNA: TGTGCCTGCATCTTGACGAACACCGGGGAGCTGTTTTTT.

The chain employs TRBV4-1 and TRBJ2-7; possibly TRBD2 for D (5 bases). This CDR3 has 13 residues. V lost 0 bases and J lost 5, with 8 bases in between. Per the germline V gene, CDR1 is MGHRA and CDR2 is YSYEKL. The CDR3 region has the DNA TGCGCCAGCAGCCAAGATCCGGGGAACGAGCAGTACTTC. Protein: CASSQDPGNEQYF.

CDR3 bases: TGTGCTAGTGGTTCCAGCGCCCTCTCCGGCTTTTATGGCTACACCTTC. This translates into CASGSSALSGFYGYTF. This chain uses TRBV12-5 with TRBJ1-2; no clear D gene. The CDR3 sequence is 16 residues long. Germline CDR1 and CDR2: LGHNT and FRNRAP. Trimming removed 4 bases at V and 5 bases at J, with 20 bases between.